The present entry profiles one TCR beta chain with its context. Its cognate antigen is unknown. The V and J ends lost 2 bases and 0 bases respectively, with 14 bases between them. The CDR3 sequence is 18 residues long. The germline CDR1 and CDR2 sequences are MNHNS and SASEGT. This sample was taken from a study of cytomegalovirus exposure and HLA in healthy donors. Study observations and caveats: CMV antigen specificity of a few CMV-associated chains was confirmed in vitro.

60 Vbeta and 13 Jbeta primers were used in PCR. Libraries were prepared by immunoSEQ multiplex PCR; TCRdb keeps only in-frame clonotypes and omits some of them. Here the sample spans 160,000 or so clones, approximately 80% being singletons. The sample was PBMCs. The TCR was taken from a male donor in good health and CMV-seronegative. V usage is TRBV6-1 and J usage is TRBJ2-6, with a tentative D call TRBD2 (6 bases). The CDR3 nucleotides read TGTGCCAGCAGTGAATTCGGGGGTTCTGTCTCTGGGGCCAACGTCCTGACTTTC. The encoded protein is CASSEFGGSVSGANVLTF.